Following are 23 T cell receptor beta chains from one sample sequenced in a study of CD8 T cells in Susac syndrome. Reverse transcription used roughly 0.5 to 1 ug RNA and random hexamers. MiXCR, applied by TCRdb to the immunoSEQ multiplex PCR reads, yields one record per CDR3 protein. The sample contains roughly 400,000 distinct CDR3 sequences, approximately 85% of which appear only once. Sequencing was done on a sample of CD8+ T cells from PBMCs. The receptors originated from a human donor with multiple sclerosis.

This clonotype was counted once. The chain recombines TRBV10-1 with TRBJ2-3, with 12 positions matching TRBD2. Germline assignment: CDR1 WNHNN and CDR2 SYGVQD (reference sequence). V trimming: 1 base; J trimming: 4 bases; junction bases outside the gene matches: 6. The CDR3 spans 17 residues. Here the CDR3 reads CASSEWVTSGGSDTQYF. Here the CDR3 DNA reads TGCGCCAGCAGTGAGTGGGTGACTAGCGGGGGATCAGATACGCAGTATTTT.

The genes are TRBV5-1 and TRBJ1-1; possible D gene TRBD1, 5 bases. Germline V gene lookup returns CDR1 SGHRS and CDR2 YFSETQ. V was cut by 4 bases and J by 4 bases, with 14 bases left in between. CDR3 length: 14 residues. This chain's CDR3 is CASSPHGGGTEAFF. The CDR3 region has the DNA TGCGCCAGCAGCCCACACGGGGGGGGCACTGAAGCTTTCTTT.

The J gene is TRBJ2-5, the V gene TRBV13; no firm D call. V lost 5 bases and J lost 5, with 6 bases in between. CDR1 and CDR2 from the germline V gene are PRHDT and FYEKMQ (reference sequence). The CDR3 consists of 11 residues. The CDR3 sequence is CASSMDETQYF. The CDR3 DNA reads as TGTGCCAGCAGCATGGACGAGACCCAGTACTTC.

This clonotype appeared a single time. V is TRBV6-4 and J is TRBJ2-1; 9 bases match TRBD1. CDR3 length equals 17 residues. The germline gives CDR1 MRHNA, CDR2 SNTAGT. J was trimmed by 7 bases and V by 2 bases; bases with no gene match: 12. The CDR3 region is CASSDATPGTGSNEQFF. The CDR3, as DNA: TGTGCCAGCAGTGACGCTACACCCGGGACAGGGTCAAATGAGCAGTTCTTC.

The CDR3 region has the DNA TGCAGTGCTAGACCCGACGGACGCTTCAGCGGCTACACCTTC. This encodes CSARPDGRFSGYTF. The J gene is TRBJ1-2, the V gene TRBV20-1, with D unresolved. Germline CDR1 DFQATT, CDR2 SNEGSKA (reference sequence). V lost 2 bases and J 8 bases, leaving 18 bases between the germline ends. The CDR3 is 14 residues long.

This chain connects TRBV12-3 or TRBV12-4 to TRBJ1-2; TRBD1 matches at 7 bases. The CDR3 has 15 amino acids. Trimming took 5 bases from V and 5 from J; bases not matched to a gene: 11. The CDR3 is CASSLIDGTAYGYTF. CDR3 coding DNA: TGTGCCAGCAGTCTTATAGACGGGACAGCTTATGGCTACACCTTC.

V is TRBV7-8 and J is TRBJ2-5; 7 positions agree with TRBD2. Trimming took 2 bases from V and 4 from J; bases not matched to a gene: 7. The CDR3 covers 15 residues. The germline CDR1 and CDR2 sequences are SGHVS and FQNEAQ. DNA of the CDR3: TGTGCCAGCAGCTTAATTACGGCGGGAGCAGAGACCCAGTACTTC. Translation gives CASSLITAGAETQYF.

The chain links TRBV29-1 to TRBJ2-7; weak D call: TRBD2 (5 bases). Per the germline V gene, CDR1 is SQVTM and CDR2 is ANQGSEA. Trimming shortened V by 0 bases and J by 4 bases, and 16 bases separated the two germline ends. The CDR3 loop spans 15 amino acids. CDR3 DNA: TGCAGCGTTGAAGACCCCGAGGGCGAAGAATACGAGCAGTACTTC. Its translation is CSVEDPEGEEYEQYF.

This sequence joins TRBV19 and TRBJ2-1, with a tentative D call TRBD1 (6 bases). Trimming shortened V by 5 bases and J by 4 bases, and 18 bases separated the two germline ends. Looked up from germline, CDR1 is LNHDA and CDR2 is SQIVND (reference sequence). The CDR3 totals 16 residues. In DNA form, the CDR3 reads TGTGCCAGTAGTCCGGAAGGGGGAGAAGTGTACAATGAGCAGTTCTTC. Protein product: CASSPEGGEVYNEQFF.

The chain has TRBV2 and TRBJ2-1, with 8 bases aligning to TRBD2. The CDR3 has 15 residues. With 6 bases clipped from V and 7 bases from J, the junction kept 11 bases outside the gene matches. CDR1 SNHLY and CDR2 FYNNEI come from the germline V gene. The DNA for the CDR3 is TGTGCCAGCAGAGCGGGGGCCTTAGAGGCTAATGAGCAGTTCTTC. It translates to CASRAGALEANEQFF.

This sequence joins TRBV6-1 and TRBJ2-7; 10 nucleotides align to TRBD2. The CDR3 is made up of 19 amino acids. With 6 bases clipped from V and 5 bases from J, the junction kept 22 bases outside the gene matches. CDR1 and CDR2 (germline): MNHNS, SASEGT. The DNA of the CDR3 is TGTGCCAGCAGCCCACCAACTGAGCGGGAGGGCCTTCCTCACGACGAGCAGTACTTC. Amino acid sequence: CASSPPTEREGLPHDEQYF.

This chain's CDR3 is CASSLDVRQPQHF. The CDR3 DNA is TGTGCCAGCAGCTTGGACGTTCGGCAGCCCCAGCATTTT. The chain employs TRBV7-9 and TRBJ1-5; D uncertain. Germline assignment: CDR1 SEHNR and CDR2 FQNEAQ (reference sequence). The CDR3 spans 13 residues. The V end was cut by 3 bases, the J end by 7 bases, with 10 bases between.

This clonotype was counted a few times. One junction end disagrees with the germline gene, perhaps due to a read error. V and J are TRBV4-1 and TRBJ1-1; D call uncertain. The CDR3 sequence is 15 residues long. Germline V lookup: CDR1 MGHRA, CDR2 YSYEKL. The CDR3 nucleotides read TGTGCCAGCAGCCACCCTGGGAGAGGGAACACTGAAGCTTTCTTT. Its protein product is CASSHPGRGNTEAFF.

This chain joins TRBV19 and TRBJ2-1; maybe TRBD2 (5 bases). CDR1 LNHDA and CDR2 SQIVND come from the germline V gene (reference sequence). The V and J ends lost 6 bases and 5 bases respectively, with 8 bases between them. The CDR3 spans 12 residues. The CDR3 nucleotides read TGTGCCAGTAGCGGGGTCCACAATGAGCAGTTCTTC. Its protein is CASSGVHNEQFF.

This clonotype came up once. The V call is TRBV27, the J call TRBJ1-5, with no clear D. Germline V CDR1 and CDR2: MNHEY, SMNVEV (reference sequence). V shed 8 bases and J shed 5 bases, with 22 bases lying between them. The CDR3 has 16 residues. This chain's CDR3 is CASRDLQNGPDQPQHF. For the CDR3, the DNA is TGTGCCAGCCGCGATTTGCAGAACGGGCCCGATCAGCCCCAGCATTTT.

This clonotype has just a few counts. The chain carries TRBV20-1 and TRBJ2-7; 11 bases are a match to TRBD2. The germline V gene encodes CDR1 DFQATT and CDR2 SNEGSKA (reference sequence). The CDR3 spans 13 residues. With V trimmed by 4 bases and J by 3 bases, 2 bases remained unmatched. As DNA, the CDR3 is TGCAGTGCTACCGGGACTAGCGGCTACGAGCAGTACTTC. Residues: CSATGTSGYEQYF.

The CDR3 sequence is CSALGSISYEQYF. In DNA form, the CDR3 reads TGCAGTGCTCTAGGATCTATCTCCTACGAGCAGTACTTC. The chain links TRBV20-1 to TRBJ2-7; D unclear. There are 13 residues in the CDR3. Germline V gives CDR1 DFQATT, CDR2 SNEGSKA (reference sequence). V was clipped by 5 bases and J by 0 bases, with 11 bases between them.

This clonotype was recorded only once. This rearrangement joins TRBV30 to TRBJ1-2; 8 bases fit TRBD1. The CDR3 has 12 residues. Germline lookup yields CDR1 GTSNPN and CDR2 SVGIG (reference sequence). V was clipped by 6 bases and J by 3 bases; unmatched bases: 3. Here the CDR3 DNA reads TGTGCCTGTCCGGACAGGGACTATGGCTACACCTTC. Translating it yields CACPDRDYGYTF.

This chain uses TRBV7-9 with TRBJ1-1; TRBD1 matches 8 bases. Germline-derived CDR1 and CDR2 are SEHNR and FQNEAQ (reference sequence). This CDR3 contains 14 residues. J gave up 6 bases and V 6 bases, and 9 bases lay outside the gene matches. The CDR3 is CASSHLDRAPEAFF. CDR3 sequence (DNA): TGTGCCAGCAGTCATCTGGACAGGGCCCCTGAAGCTTTCTTT.

In nucleotides, the CDR3 is TGTGCCAGTAGCAGAGCCTGGGGGGAGCAGTACTTC. It translates to CASSRAWGEQYF. This chain links TRBV19 with TRBJ2-7; D tentatively reads TRBD1 or TRBD2 (5 bases each). Germline V gene lookup returns CDR1 LNHDA and CDR2 SQIVND (reference sequence). V lost 6 bases and J 7 bases, leaving 13 bases between the germline ends. The length of the CDR3 is 12 residues.

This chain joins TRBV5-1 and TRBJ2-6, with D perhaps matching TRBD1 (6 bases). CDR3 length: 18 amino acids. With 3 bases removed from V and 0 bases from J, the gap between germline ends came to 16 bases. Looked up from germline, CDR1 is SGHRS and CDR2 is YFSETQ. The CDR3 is CASSSPGQGRSGANVLTF. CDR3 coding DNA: TGCGCCAGCAGCTCCCCGGGACAAGGACGCTCTGGGGCCAACGTCCTGACTTTC.

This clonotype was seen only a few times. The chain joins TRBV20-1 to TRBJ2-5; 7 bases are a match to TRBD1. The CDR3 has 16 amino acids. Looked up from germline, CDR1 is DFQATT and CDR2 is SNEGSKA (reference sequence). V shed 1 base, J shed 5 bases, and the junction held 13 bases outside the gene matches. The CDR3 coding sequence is TGCAGTGCTAGAGTTTTTCTCAGGCAGGGGGATGAGACCCAGTACTTC. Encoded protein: CSARVFLRQGDETQYF.

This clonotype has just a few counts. CDR3 bases: TGTGCCAGCAGCCCGGCACGGGACAGGGGTAGTAACATTCAGTACTTC. This gives the protein CASSPARDRGSNIQYF. The chain couples TRBV7-9 to TRBJ2-4; 10 bases are shared with TRBD1. Per germline, CDR1 SEHNR and CDR2 FQNEAQ (reference sequence). The CDR3 extends over 16 amino acids. V shed 5 bases, J shed 7 bases, and the junction held 11 bases outside the gene matches. Full variable domain (rest looked up from reference TRBV7-9 and TRBJ2-4): DTGVSQNPRHKITKRGQNVTFRCDPISEHNRLYWYRQTLGQGPEFLTYFQNEAQLEKSRLLSDRFSAERPKGSFSTLEIQRTEQGDSAMYLCASSPARDRGSNIQYFGAGTRLSVL.